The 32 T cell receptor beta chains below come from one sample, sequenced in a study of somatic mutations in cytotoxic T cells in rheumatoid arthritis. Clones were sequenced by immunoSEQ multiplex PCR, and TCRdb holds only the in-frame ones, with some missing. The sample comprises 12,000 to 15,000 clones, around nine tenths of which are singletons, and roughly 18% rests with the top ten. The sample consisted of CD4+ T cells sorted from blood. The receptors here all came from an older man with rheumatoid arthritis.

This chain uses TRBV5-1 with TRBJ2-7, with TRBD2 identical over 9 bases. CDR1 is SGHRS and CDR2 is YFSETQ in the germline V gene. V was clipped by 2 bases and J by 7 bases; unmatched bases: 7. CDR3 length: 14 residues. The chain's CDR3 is CASSFAGGPSEQYF. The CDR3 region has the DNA TGCGCCAGCAGCTTCGCGGGAGGGCCGTCGGAGCAGTACTTC. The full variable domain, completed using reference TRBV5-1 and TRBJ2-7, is KAGVTQTPRYLIKTRGQQVTLSCSPISGHRSVSWYQQTPGQGLQFLFEYFSETQRNKGNFPGRFSGRQFSNSRSEMNVSTLELGDSALYLCASSFAGGPSEQYFGPGTRLTVT.

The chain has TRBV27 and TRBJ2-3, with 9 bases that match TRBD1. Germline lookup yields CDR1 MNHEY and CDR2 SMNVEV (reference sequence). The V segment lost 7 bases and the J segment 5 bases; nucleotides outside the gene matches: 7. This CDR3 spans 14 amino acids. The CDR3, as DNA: TGTGCCAGCACAAACAGGGGGCAGAGAGATACGCAGTATTTT. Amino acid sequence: CASTNRGQRDTQYF.

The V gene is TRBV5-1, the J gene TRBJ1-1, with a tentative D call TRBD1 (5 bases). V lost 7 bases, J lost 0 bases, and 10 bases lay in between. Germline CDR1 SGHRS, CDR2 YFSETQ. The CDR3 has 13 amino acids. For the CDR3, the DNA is TGCGCCAGCGGGGGGGGGATGAACACTGAAGCTTTCTTT. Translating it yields CASGGGMNTEAFF. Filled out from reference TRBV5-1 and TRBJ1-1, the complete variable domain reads KAGVTQTPRYLIKTRGQQVTLSCSPISGHRSVSWYQQTPGQGLQFLFEYFSETQRNKGNFPGRFSGRQFSNSRSEMNVSTLELGDSALYLCASGGGMNTEAFFGQGTRLTVV.

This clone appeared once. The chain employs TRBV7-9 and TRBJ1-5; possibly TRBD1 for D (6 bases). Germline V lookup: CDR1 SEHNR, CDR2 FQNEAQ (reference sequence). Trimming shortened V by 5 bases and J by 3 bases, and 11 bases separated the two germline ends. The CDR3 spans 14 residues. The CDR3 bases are TGTGCCAGCAGCCTTGGACAGAACAATCAGCCCCAGCATTTT. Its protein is CASSLGQNNQPQHF.

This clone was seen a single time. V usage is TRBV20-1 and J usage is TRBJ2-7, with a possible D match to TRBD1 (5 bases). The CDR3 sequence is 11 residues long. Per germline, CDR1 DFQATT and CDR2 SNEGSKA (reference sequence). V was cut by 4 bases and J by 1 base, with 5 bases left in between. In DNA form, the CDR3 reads TGCAGTGCTAAGGGGTCCTACGAGCAGTACTTC. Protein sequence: CSAKGSYEQYF.

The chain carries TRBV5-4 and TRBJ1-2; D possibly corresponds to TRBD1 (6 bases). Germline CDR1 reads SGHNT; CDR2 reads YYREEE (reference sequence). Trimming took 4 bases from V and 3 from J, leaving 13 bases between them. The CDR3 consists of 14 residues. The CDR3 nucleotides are TGTGCCAGCAGCCTGGGGCGACAGGACTATGGCTACACCTTC. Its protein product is CASSLGRQDYGYTF. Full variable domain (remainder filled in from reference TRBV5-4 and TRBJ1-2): ETGVTQSPTHLIKTRGQQVTLRCSSQSGHNTVSWYQQALGQGPQFIFQYYREEENGRGNFPPRFSGLQFPNYSSELNVNALELDDSALYLCASSLGRQDYGYTFGSGTRLTVV.

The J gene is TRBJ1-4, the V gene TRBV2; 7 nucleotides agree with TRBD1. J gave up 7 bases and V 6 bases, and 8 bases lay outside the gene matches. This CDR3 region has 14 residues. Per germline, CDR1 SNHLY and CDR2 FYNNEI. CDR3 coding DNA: TGTGCCAGCAGGTCGGGACAGATGACTGAAAAACTGTTTTTT. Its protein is CASRSGQMTEKLFF.

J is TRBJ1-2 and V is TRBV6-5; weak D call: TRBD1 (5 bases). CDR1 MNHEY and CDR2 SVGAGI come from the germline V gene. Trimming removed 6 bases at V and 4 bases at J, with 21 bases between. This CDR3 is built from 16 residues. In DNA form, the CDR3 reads TGTGCCAGCAGCTACGATGGGGTTGGTGGGGCCTATGGCTACACCTTC. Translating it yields CASSYDGVGGAYGYTF.

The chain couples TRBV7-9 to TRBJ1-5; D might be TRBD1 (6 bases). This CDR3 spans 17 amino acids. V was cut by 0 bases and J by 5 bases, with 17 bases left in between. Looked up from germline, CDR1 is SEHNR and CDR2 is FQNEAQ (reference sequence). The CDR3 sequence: CASSLATLQGGDQPQHF. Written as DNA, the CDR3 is TGTGCCAGCAGCTTAGCGACTCTACAGGGCGGTGATCAGCCCCAGCATTTT.

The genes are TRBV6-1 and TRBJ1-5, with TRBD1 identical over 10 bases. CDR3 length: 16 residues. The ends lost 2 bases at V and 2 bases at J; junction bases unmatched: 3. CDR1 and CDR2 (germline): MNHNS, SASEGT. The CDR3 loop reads CASSERTGGRNQPQHF. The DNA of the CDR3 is TGTGCCAGCAGTGAAAGGACAGGGGGTCGCAATCAGCCCCAGCATTTT.

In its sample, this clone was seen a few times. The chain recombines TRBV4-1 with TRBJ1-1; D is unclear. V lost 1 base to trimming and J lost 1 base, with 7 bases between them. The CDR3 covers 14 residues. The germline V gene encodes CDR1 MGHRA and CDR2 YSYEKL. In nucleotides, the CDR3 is TGCGCCAGCAGCCAAGTGAGGAAGAACACTGAAGCTTTCTTT. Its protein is CASSQVRKNTEAFF.

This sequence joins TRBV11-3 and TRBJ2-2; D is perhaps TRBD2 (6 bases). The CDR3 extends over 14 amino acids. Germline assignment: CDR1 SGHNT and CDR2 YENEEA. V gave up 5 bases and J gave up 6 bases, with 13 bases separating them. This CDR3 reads CASSRAGRPGELFF. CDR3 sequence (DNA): TGTGCCAGCAGCCGCGCAGGGAGGCCCGGGGAGCTGTTTTTT.

CDR3 amino acids: CASSPEQGATETQYF. The DNA for the CDR3 is TGTGCCAGCTCACCTGAACAGGGGGCTACGGAGACCCAGTACTTC. V usage is TRBV18 and J usage is TRBJ2-5, with 9 bases fitting TRBD1. The germline V gene has CDR1 KGHSH and CDR2 LQKENI. The CDR3 length is 15 residues. V lost 3 bases to trimming and J lost 5 bases; unmatched junction nucleotides: 7.

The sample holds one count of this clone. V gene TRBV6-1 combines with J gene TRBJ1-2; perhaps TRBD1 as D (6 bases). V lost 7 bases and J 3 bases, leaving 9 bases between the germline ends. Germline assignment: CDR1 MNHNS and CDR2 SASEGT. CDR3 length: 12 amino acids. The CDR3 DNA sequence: TGTGCCAGCAACAGGGTTTACTATGGCTACACCTTC. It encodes CASNRVYYGYTF.

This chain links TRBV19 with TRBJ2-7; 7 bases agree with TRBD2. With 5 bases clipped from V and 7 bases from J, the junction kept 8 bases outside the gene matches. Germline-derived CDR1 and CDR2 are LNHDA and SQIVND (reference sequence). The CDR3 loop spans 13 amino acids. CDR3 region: CASSEAGVGEQYF. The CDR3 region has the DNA TGTGCCAGTAGTGAGGCGGGAGTGGGTGAGCAGTACTTC.

CDR3 DNA: TGTGCCAGCAGTTACCTCATACAGGGGGCAACTGAAGCTTTCTTT. Encoded protein: CASSYLIQGATEAFF. This sequence joins TRBV6-5 and TRBJ1-1; 9 nucleotides agree with TRBD1. Per germline, CDR1 MNHEY and CDR2 SVGAGI. The CDR3 totals 15 residues. J gave up 5 bases and V 2 bases, and 6 bases lay outside the gene matches.

The CDR3 DNA is TGTGCCAGCAGTGAAGTTTACAGGGATGAAAAACTGTTTTTT. Its protein product is CASSEVYRDEKLFF. V gene TRBV6-1 combines with J gene TRBJ1-4, with a weak D call TRBD1 (6 bases). Trimming stripped 1 base from V and 6 bases from J, with 9 bases between. This CDR3 is built from 14 residues. The germline V gene has CDR1 MNHNS and CDR2 SASEGT.

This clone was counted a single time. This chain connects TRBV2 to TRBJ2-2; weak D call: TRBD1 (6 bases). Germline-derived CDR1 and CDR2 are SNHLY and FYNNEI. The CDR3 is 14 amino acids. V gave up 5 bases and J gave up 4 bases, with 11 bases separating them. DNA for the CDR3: TGTGCCAGCAGTTCGTCAGGGGCCACCGGGGAGCTGTTTTTT. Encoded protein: CASSSSGATGELFF.

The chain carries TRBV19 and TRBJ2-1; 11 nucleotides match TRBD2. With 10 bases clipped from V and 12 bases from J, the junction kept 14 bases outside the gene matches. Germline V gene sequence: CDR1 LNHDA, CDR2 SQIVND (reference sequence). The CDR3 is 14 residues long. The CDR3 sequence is CATRGLAAAWGQFF. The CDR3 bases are TGTGCCACCCGGGGACTAGCGGCCGCCTGGGGGCAGTTCTTC.

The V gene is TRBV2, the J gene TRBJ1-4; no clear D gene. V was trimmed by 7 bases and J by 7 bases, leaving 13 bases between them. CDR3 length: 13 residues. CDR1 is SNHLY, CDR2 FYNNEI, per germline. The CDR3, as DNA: TGTGCCAGCAAAATAGAGGTTTTTGAAAAACTGTTTTTT. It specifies CASKIEVFEKLFF.

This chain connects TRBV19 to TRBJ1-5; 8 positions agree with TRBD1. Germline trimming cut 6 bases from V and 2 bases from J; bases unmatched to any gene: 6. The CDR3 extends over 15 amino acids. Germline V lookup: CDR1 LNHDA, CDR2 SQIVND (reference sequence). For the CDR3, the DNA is TGTGCCAGTAGCCGGACAGGGACGGGCAATCAGCCCCAGCATTTT. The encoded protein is CASSRTGTGNQPQHF.

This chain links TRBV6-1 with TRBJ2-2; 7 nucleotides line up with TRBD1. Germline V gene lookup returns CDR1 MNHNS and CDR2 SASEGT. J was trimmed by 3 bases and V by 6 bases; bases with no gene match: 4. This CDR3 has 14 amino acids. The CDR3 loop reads CASSQQGHTGELFF. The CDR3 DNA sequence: TGTGCCAGCAGCCAACAGGGGCACACCGGGGAGCTGTTTTTT.

The CDR3 coding sequence is TGTGCCAGCAGCCTCCGTCCGAACACTGAAGCTTTCTTT. The encoded protein is CASSLRPNTEAFF. V and J are TRBV13 and TRBJ1-1; D unclear. Looked up from germline, CDR1 is PRHDT and CDR2 is FYEKMQ (reference sequence). The CDR3 loop spans 13 amino acids. V lost 5 bases, J lost 1 base, and 8 bases lay in between.

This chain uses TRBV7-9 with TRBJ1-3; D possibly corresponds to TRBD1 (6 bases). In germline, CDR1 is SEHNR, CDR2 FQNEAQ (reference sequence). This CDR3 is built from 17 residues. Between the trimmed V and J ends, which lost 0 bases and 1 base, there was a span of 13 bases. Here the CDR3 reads CASSLAPGQPSGNTIYF. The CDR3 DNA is TGTGCCAGCAGCTTAGCCCCGGGACAACCATCTGGAAACACCATATATTTT.

Here the CDR3 reads CASSMGQGGSGANVLTF. In nucleotides, the CDR3 is TGTGCCAGCAGCATGGGACAAGGGGGCTCTGGGGCCAACGTCCTGACTTTC. The chain links TRBV11-1 to TRBJ2-6; possible D gene TRBD1, 6 bases. There are 17 residues in the CDR3. V was pared by 5 bases and J by 0 bases, with 14 bases between. CDR1 is SGHAT and CDR2 is FQDESV in the germline V gene (reference sequence).

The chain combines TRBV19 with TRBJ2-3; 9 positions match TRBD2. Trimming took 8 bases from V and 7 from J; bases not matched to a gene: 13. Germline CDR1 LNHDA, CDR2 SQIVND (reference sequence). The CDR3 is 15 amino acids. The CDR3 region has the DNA TGTGCCAGTGATGAGAAGGCTAGCGGGGACCATACGCAGTATTTT. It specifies CASDEKASGDHTQYF.

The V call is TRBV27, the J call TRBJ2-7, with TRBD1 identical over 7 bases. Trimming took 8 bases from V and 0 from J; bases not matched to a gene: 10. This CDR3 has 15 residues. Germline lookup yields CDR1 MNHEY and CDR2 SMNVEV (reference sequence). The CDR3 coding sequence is TGTGCCAGCCGAGCCAGGGGGTGGGACTCCTACGAGCAGTACTTC. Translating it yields CASRARGWDSYEQYF.

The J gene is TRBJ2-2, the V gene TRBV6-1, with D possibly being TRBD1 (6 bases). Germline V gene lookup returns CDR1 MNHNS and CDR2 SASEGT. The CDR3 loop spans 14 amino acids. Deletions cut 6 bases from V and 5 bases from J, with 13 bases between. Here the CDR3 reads CASSFTGNTGELFF. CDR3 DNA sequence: TGTGCCAGCAGCTTTACAGGGAATACCGGGGAGCTGTTTTTT.

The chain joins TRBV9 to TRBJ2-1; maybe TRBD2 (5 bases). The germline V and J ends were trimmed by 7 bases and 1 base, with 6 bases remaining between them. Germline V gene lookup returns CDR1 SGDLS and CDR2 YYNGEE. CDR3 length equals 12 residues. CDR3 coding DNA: TGTGCCAGCGGGAGATCCTACAATGAGCAGTTCTTC. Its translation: CASGRSYNEQFF.

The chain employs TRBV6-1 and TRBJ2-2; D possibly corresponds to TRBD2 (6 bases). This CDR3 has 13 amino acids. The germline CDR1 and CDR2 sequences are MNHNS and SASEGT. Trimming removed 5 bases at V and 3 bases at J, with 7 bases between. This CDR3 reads CASSSGYTGELFF. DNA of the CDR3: TGTGCCAGCAGTAGCGGGTACACCGGGGAGCTGTTTTTT.

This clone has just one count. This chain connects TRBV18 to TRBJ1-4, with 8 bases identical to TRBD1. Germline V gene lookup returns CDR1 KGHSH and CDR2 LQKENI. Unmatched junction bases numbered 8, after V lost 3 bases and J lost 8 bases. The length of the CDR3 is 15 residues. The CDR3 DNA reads TGTGCCAGCTCACCGCGACAGGGGTTTCAGGAAAAACTGTTTTTT. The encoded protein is CASSPRQGFQEKLFF.

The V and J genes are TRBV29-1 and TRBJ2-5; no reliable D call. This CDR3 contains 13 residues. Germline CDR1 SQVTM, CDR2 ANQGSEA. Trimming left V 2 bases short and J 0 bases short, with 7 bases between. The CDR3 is CSVEPLYQETQYF. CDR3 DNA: TGCAGCGTTGAACCACTGTACCAAGAGACCCAGTACTTC.